The 13 T cell receptor beta chains below all came from one sample that was sequenced in a study of T cell changes during pregnancy in multiple sclerosis. Repertoires were generated with immunoSEQ multiplex PCR, while TCRdb's copy carries only in-frame clones and drops some. The sample lists 85,000 to 130,000 clones, 90% to 95% occurring once. Sequenced material: peripheral blood, taken before pregnancy. All receptors derive from a female donor with multiple sclerosis, enrolled in a pregnancy study.

This clone was counted a single time. CDR3 DNA sequence: TGTGCCAGCAGTCTCCCCGGGAGTCGCGAGCAGTACTTC. It is translated as CASSLPGSREQYF. V gene TRBV6-5 combines with J gene TRBJ2-7; D might be TRBD2 (6 bases). The CDR3 contains 13 residues. CDR1 and CDR2 (germline): MNHEY, SVGAGI. The V end was cut by 5 bases, the J end by 6 bases, with 14 bases between.

The chain has TRBV30 and TRBJ1-2; D is undetermined. Germline V gene lookup returns CDR1 GTSNPN and CDR2 SVGIG (reference sequence). There are 14 residues in the CDR3. The ends were cut back, 0 bases at V and 6 bases at J, with 14 bases in the middle. The CDR3 DNA sequence: TGTGCCTGGAGTGTAGGTCTTGGAGGAAATGGCTACACCTTC. It codes for CAWSVGLGGNGYTF.

This chain uses TRBV28 with TRBJ2-5; 9 nucleotides line up with TRBD1. There are 12 residues in the CDR3. The ends lost 11 bases at V and 3 bases at J; junction bases unmatched: 4. Germline CDR1 MDHEN, CDR2 SYDVKM. CDR3 nucleotide sequence: TGTGCCGGACGGACAGGGGAAGAGACCCAGTACTTC. It specifies CAGRTGEETQYF.

This chain links TRBV5-1 with TRBJ1-1; D ambiguous. The V and J ends lost 6 bases and 0 bases respectively, with 15 bases between them. Germline loops: CDR1 SGHRS, CDR2 YFSETQ. This CDR3 has 15 residues. The CDR3 loop reads CASTAKDTVNTEAFF. The CDR3 DNA reads TGCGCCAGCACTGCAAAAGACACGGTGAACACTGAAGCTTTCTTT.

V is TRBV19 and J is TRBJ2-2; no clear D gene. CDR3 size: 13 residues. CDR1 is LNHDA, CDR2 SQIVND, per germline (reference sequence). V dropped 7 bases and J dropped 4 bases, with 10 bases sitting between them. CDR3 protein: CASISRFTGELFF. The DNA for the CDR3 is TGTGCCAGTATATCCAGATTCACCGGGGAGCTGTTTTTT.

The chain couples TRBV4-1 to TRBJ2-7, with 8 positions matching TRBD2. Trimming took 1 base from V and 5 from J; bases not matched to a gene: 7. This CDR3 is 15 amino acids long. Germline CDR1 reads MGHRA; CDR2 reads YSYEKL. CDR3 sequence: CASSQVGLEVHEQYF. The CDR3 DNA reads as TGCGCCAGCAGCCAAGTGGGACTAGAAGTCCACGAGCAGTACTTC.

The chain has TRBV7-9 and TRBJ2-3; D is perhaps TRBD1 (5 bases). Germline V lookup: CDR1 SEHNR, CDR2 FQNEAQ (reference sequence). Trimming took 0 bases from V and 14 from J, leaving 21 bases between them. The CDR3 is 15 amino acids. CDR3 sequence: CASSLAGVGASSWYF. The CDR3, as DNA: TGTGCCAGCAGCTTAGCAGGGGTTGGGGCGAGTTCTTGGTATTTT.

This clone appeared a few times. The chain links TRBV9 to TRBJ1-1; TRBD1 matches 7 bases. The CDR3 covers 13 residues. The V segment lost 5 bases and the J segment 1 base; nucleotides outside the gene matches: 2. CDR1 SGDLS and CDR2 YYNGEE come from the germline V gene. The CDR3 sequence is CASRQGGNTEAFF. CDR3 DNA sequence: TGTGCCAGCAGGCAGGGGGGGAACACTGAAGCTTTCTTT.

The chain is built from TRBV5-1 and TRBJ1-4, with D hard to call. The V and J ends lost 1 base and 6 bases respectively, with 13 bases between them. This CDR3 contains 15 residues. The germline V gene has CDR1 SGHRS and CDR2 YFSETQ. The CDR3 coding sequence is TGCGCCAGCAGCTTGTTAGGCGGGTGGGATGAAAAACTGTTTTTT. It specifies CASSLLGGWDEKLFF. Looking up the rest from reference TRBV5-1 and TRBJ1-4 gives the full variable domain: KAGVTQTPRYLIKTRGQQVTLSCSPISGHRSVSWYQQTPGQGLQFLFEYFSETQRNKGNFPGRFSGRQFSNSRSEMNVSTLELGDSALYLCASSLLGGWDEKLFFGSGTQLSVL.

This sequence joins TRBV5-1 and TRBJ1-2; 8 bases fit TRBD1. The germline V gene has CDR1 SGHRS and CDR2 YFSETQ. The CDR3 length is 19 residues. After removal of 4 bases from V and 2 bases from J, the junction contained 19 bases not matched to a gene. The CDR3 loop reads CASSPDSTGVFSLNYGYTF. Here the CDR3 DNA reads TGCGCCAGCAGCCCAGACTCGACAGGGGTTTTTTCCTTAAACTATGGCTACACCTTC. Supplemented by reference TRBV5-1 and TRBJ1-2, the full variable domain reads KAGVTQTPRYLIKTRGQQVTLSCSPISGHRSVSWYQQTPGQGLQFLFEYFSETQRNKGNFPGRFSGRQFSNSRSEMNVSTLELGDSALYLCASSPDSTGVFSLNYGYTFGSGTRLTVV.

The CDR3 bases are TGTGCCAGCAGCCCCGCCCCCCCAGGGGGCCCCACTGAAGCTTTCTTT. Residues: CASSPAPPGGPTEAFF. The chain couples TRBV4-2 to TRBJ1-1; 8 bases match TRBD1. Germline V CDR1 and CDR2: LGHNA, YNFKEQ. The CDR3 has 16 amino acids. With 4 bases clipped from V and 4 bases from J, the junction kept 11 bases outside the gene matches.

The V call is TRBV29-1, the J call TRBJ2-2; D is unclear. This CDR3 is 13 amino acids long. CDR1 is SQVTM, CDR2 ANQGSEA, per germline. The V and J ends lost 3 bases and 0 bases respectively, with 5 bases between them. The DNA for the CDR3 is TGCAGCGTTGACAGATCGAACACCGGGGAGCTGTTTTTT. Residues: CSVDRSNTGELFF.

This chain connects TRBV25-1 to TRBJ2-1; a weak D match, TRBD1 (5 bases). This CDR3 region has 12 residues. Trimming left V 2 bases short and J 8 bases short, with 7 bases between. Germline V CDR1 and CDR2: MGHDK, SYGVNS. CDR3 bases: TGTGCCAGCAGTGAACAGGGCTATGAGCAGTTCTTC. As protein: CASSEQGYEQFF.